The rows below give T cell receptor beta chains drawn from one sample of a study of graft-versus-host responses after intestinal transplantation. The assay was immunoSEQ multiplex PCR, and TCRdb's table has in-frame clones only and misses some. Here the sample spans roughly 6,900 clones, roughly two thirds being singletons. The sequencing here drew on ileum tissue, taken about 55 days after transplant. These receptors were taken from a human patient who received an intestinal transplant, so some T cells may come from the graft donor. CDR3s include the opening cysteine and the closing phenylalanine or tryptophan. A D gene is named only where the DNA matches it firmly. The size entry is marked missing in some rows and otherwise reads once, few, many or a size class.

abundance,j_gene,v_gene,d_gene,CDR3nt,CDR3aa
NA,TRBJ1-2,TRBV11-2,NA,TGTGCCAGCACCGAGGGGGGGACCTATGGCTACACCTTC,CASTEGGTYGYTF
once,TRBJ2-5,TRBV10-3,TRBD2,TGTGCCATCAGTGAGTCTACGGGGGGGCTGCAGACCCAGTACTTC,CAISESTGGLQTQYF
NA,TRBJ1-2,TRBV4-2,NA,TGTGCCAGCAGCCAAGATCTTGGAGGGCGCTATGGCTACACCTTC,CASSQDLGGRYGYTF
NA,TRBJ2-3,TRBV19,NA,TGTGCCAGTAGTAACCAGGGGATCGCAGATACGCAGTATTTT,CASSNQGIADTQYF
NA,TRBJ1-5,TRBV30,NA,TGTGCCTGGAGTGTAACAGGGAATCAGCCCCAGCATTTT,CAWSVTGNQPQHF
NA,TRBJ2-5,TRBV5-4,NA,TGTGCCAGCAGCTTGTTGCACGCGGGGGCGGACCAAGAGACCCAGTACTTC,CASSLLHAGADQETQYF
few,TRBJ2-1,TRBV27,NA,TGTGCCAGCAGTTTGGGGAGCGGGCTCTACAATGAGCAGTTCTTC,CASSLGSGLYNEQFF
NA,TRBJ2-3,TRBV7-2,NA,TGTGCCAGCAGCTTACTAGGCACAGATACGCAGTATTTT,CASSLLGTDTQYF
few,TRBJ1-6,TRBV27,TRBD1,TGTGCCAGCAGCTCCGGGACAGGGGGCCGTTCACCCCTCCACTTT,CASSSGTGGRSPLHF
few,TRBJ1-1,TRBV5-6,NA,TGTGCCAGCAGCTTGCAGGCGATGAACACTGAAGCTTTCTTT,CASSLQAMNTEAFF
NA,TRBJ2-7,TRBV27,NA,TGTGCCAGCAGTTTAGGGGGGGCCCCCTCCTACGAGCAGTACTTC,CASSLGGAPSYEQYF
NA,TRBJ2-3,TRBV7-9,NA,TGTGCCAGCAGGCGGGCAGGGGGCACAGATACGCAGTATTTT,CASRRAGGTDTQYF
NA,TRBJ2-2,TRBV6-4,NA,TGTGCCACCAGGGCGGAGGGGTACGCCGAGGAGCTGTTTTTT,CATRAEGYAEELFF
NA,TRBJ2-5,TRBV28,NA,TGTGCCAGCAGTCGACAGTTATCAAAAGAGACCCAGTACTTC,CASSRQLSKETQYF
NA,TRBJ1-1,TRBV7-3,TRBD1,TGTGCCAGCAGCTTAAGACAGGGGGCGACTGAAGCTTTCTTT,CASSLRQGATEAFF
NA,TRBJ1-1,TRBV6-5,NA,TGTGCCAGCAGAGTGACTGAACCGAGCACTGAAGCTTTCTTT,CASRVTEPSTEAFF
once,TRBJ1-6,TRBV2,NA,TGTGCCAGCAGTTTACAGGGCCCCGACTATAATTCACCCCTCCACTTT,CASSLQGPDYNSPLHF